This passage covers 12 T cell receptor beta chains from one sample sequenced in a study of CD8 T cells in ankylosing spondylitis. Findings and limits, study-wide: Ankylosing spondylitis blood appeared to be characterized by a TCR beta motif of roughly eight highly homologous variants.

A single record per CDR3 protein comes from TCRdb applying MiXCR to the 5' RACE reads. The table shows 750,000 to 850,000 distinct CDR3 sequences, with about 10% occurring only once. Which antigens these TCRs recognize remains unknown. The sequencing sample was made of blood, either unsorted or a sorted T cell fraction (not recorded which). These receptors came from a male donor with ankylosing spondylitis.

The chain recombines TRBV12-3 or TRBV12-4 with TRBJ1-1, with a possible D match to TRBD1 (5 bases). Trimming shortened V by 6 bases and J by 9 bases, and 17 bases separated the two germline ends. The CDR3 totals 13 residues. DNA for the CDR3: TGTGCCAGCAGAAGAACCGGGGCGCCTAAAGCTTTCTTT. Translated: CASRRTGAPKAFF.

Points on this clonotype: At one end, the junction sequence differs from germline, possibly due to a read error. This sequence joins TRBV4-3 and TRBJ2-3, with 9 bases that match TRBD1. In germline, CDR1 is LGHNA, CDR2 YSLEER. There are 19 residues in the CDR3. CDR3 residues: CATSQDNRGRDGITDTQYF. In nucleotides, the CDR3 is TGCGCCACCAGCCAAGATAACAGGGGGCGTGACGGGATCACAGATACGCAGTATTTT.

In its sample, this clonotype was seen many times. This chain connects TRBV5-1 to TRBJ2-7, with 7 bases aligning to TRBD1. CDR1 is SGHRS, CDR2 YFSETQ, per germline. Trimming removed 0 bases from V and 5 bases from J; junction bases left unmatched: 2. This CDR3 spans 13 amino acids. CDR3 sequence reads: CASSLVTGNEQYF. Here the CDR3 DNA reads TGCGCCAGCAGCTTGGTGACAGGGAACGAGCAGTACTTC.

There are a few counts of this clonotype. The rearrangement uses TRBV20-1 and TRBJ1-4; D is unresolved. The CDR3 contains 13 residues. Looked up from germline, CDR1 is DFQATT and CDR2 is SNEGSKA (reference sequence). V was trimmed by 2 bases and J by 8 bases, leaving 12 bases between them. As DNA, the CDR3 is TGCAGTGCTAGAAGGCTAACGGGGGAAAAACTGTTTTTT. It specifies CSARRLTGEKLFF.

V usage is TRBV7-9 and J usage is TRBJ2-5; TRBD1 is a possible D gene (6 bases). CDR3 size: 14 residues. The ends were cut back, 2 bases at V and 1 base at J, with 8 bases in the middle. Germline V gene lookup returns CDR1 SEHNR and CDR2 FQNEAQ (reference sequence). The CDR3 DNA follows: TGTGCCAGCAGCTTAATGGACAGCCAAGAGACCCAGTACTTC. Protein: CASSLMDSQETQYF.

This clonotype has only a few counts. The chain joins TRBV20-1 to TRBJ1-4; D is unresolved. CDR3 length equals 13 residues. V lost 5 bases and J 5 bases, leaving 12 bases between the germline ends. In germline, CDR1 is DFQATT, CDR2 SNEGSKA (reference sequence). The CDR3 loop is CSAQRYRNEKLFF. The CDR3, as DNA: TGCAGTGCTCAAAGATACAGAAATGAAAAACTGTTTTTT.

V usage is TRBV5-1 and J usage is TRBJ2-7; 8 bases are a match to TRBD1. Germline V gene lookup returns CDR1 SGHRS and CDR2 YFSETQ. There are 14 residues in the CDR3. The junction had 8 bases not matched to a gene; V was cut back by 4 bases and J by 5 bases. Here the CDR3 reads CASSAQGVDNEQYF. The CDR3 region has the DNA TGCGCCAGCAGCGCACAGGGGGTGGACAACGAGCAGTACTTC.

This clonotype was seen a handful of times. The V and J genes are TRBV20-1 and TRBJ2-5, with no clear D. This CDR3 region has 12 residues. Germline V gene data show CDR1 as DFQATT and CDR2 as SNEGSKA (reference sequence). V lost 4 bases and J lost 0, with 6 bases in between. The CDR3 region has the DNA TGCAGTGCTATTCAGTACCAAGAGACCCAGTACTTC. Amino acids: CSAIQYQETQYF.

The V call is TRBV7-2, the J call TRBJ1-2; TRBD1 aligns across 9 bases. CDR1 is SGHTA, CDR2 FQGNSA, per germline. The CDR3 contains 14 residues. Trimming removed 5 bases from V and 6 bases from J; junction bases left unmatched: 7. The CDR3 reads CASSAPGQGNGYTF. CDR3 sequence (DNA): TGTGCCAGCAGCGCCCCGGGACAGGGAAATGGCTACACCTTC.

The V and J genes are TRBV3-1 and TRBJ1-5; no reliable D call. CDR3 length: 15 amino acids. Germline V gene sequence: CDR1 LGHDT, CDR2 YNNKEL (reference sequence). V lost 5 bases to trimming and J lost 2 bases, with 13 bases between them. CDR3 in DNA: TGTGCCAGCAGCTCCGGGTCTGGGGGCAATCAGCCCCAGCATTTT. Protein product: CASSSGSGGNQPQHF.

This chain connects TRBV27 to TRBJ2-7, with D perhaps TRBD1 or TRBD2 (5 bases each). From germline, CDR1 is MNHEY and CDR2 SMNVEV (reference sequence). The CDR3 contains 14 residues. Trimming stripped 5 bases from V and 3 bases from J, with 14 bases between. The CDR3 DNA reads as TGTGCCAGCAGTCCCCGGGACGGATTCTACGAGCAGTACTTC. Translating it yields CASSPRDGFYEQYF.

This clonotype was observed a few times. The chain employs TRBV6-1 and TRBJ1-1; D may be TRBD1 (6 bases). V dropped 7 bases and J dropped 3 bases, with 15 bases sitting between them. There are 14 residues in the CDR3. Germline lookup yields CDR1 MNHNS and CDR2 SASEGT. The CDR3 sequence is CASTRGGVDTEAFF. In DNA form, the CDR3 reads TGTGCCAGCACGAGAGGGGGGGTGGACACTGAAGCTTTCTTT.